This TCR beta chain was recovered during a study of Graves' ophthalmopathy and Graves' hyperthyroidism. Unmatched junction bases numbered 6, after V lost 10 bases and J lost 6 bases. This CDR3 contains 13 residues. CDR1 is ENHRY and CDR2 is SYGVKD in the germline V gene. Amplified TCR beta CDR3 regions were obtained using RNA transcripts as template. First-round RT-PCR used HTBI primers; second-round multiplex PCR followed. MiXCR, applied by TCRdb to the multiplex PCR reads, yields one record per CDR3 protein. Here the sample spans about 700,000 distinct CDR3 sequences, roughly two fifths being singletons.

The chain combines TRBV10-3 with TRBJ1-2; TRBD1 agrees at 12 bases. This sequence originates from an adult man with Graves' ophthalmopathy. Input material: peripheral blood. The CDR3 loop reads CASEGQGADGYTF. The DNA of the CDR3 is TGTGCCAGCGAGGGACAGGGGGCCGATGGCTACACCTTC.